This T cell receptor (beta chain) was recovered during a study of T cell responses to AZD1222 COVID-19 vaccine. The study's findings and limits: Repertoire sampling happened only post peak T cell response. Spike as a whole was targeted by vaccine-associated CD4 TCRs, dominant at 160-218 and 743-854.

As regards this clone: The antigen is not known.

Libraries were prepared by immunoSEQ multiplex PCR; TCRdb keeps only in-frame clonotypes and omits some of them. The sample holds 150,000 to 200,000 clones, roughly nine tenths seen once. This CDR3 comprises 13 residues. Trimming pared 3 bases from V and 4 bases from J, leaving 9 bases between. The chain employs TRBV12-3 or TRBV12-4 and TRBJ1-2; no clear D gene. The receptor's source is an adult in good health. The input for sequencing was peripheral blood, taken on day 0 of AZD1222 vaccination. The CDR3 nucleotides read TGTGCCAGCAGTTTCGGAATACCCTATGGCTACACCTTC. It encodes CASSFGIPYGYTF.